These 22 T cell receptor beta chains were all obtained from the same sample, sequenced in a study of T cells in Graves' hyperthyroidism and ophthalmopathy. RNA transcripts served as the template for amplifying TCR beta CDR3 regions. HTBI primers were the set used in a first-round RT-PCR of the TCR CDR3. TCRdb reanalysed the multiplex PCR reads using MiXCR and keeps one entry per CDR3 protein. Among under 450,000 distinct CDR3 sequences listed, less than 15% were seen once. Sequencing input: blood. The source is a man aged 30 to 39 with Graves' hyperthyroidism that later progressed to Graves' ophthalmopathy.

The chain uses TRBV12-3 or TRBV12-4 and TRBJ2-7; 8 bases align to TRBD1. There are 15 residues in the CDR3. V trimming: 7 bases; J trimming: 4 bases; junction bases outside the gene matches: 12. CDR3 nucleotides: TGTGCCAGCACTCAAGGCGGGACAGGCGTTTACGAGCAGTACTTC. It is translated as CASTQGGTGVYEQYF.

The chain recombines TRBV3-1 with TRBJ2-7; no clear D gene. CDR1 is LGHDT, CDR2 YNNKEL, per germline (reference sequence). This CDR3 has 13 residues. The V end lost 0 bases, the J end lost 2 bases, and 5 bases lay between the germline ends. DNA for the CDR3: TGTGCCAGCAGCCAAGACCCCCCCTACGAGCAGTACTTC. Translation: CASSQDPPYEQYF.

This clonotype was recorded at least ten times. CDR3 amino acids: CASSLHDNREKLFF. The CDR3 DNA follows: TGTGCCAGCAGTTTGCATGACAACAGGGAAAAACTGTTTTTT. V is TRBV6-5 and J is TRBJ1-4; D might be TRBD1 (5 bases). This CDR3 has 14 residues. Between the trimmed V and J ends, which lost 4 bases and 8 bases, there was a span of 14 bases. Per germline, CDR1 MNHEY and CDR2 SVGAGI.

This chain uses TRBV9 with TRBJ2-7; 8 bases agree with TRBD2. Germline values: CDR1 SGDLS, CDR2 YYNGEE. CDR3 length: 14 amino acids. The V gene end was trimmed by 3 bases and the J gene end by 2 bases; junction bases not matched to a gene: 4. This CDR3 is CASSEAGAPYEQYF. In nucleotides, the CDR3 is TGTGCCAGCAGCGAAGCGGGGGCCCCCTACGAGCAGTACTTC.

In this sample, this clonotype turned up many times. This chain connects TRBV28 to TRBJ1-1; TRBD1 is a possible D gene (6 bases). The CDR3 totals 13 residues. Germline loops: CDR1 MDHEN, CDR2 SYDVKM. Trimming cost V 6 bases and J 6 bases, with 14 bases left between them. This CDR3 is CASRHNTGSEAFF. The DNA for the CDR3 is TGTGCCAGCAGACACAACACAGGGTCTGAAGCTTTCTTT.

The chain has TRBV15 and TRBJ2-5, with 13 bases fitting TRBD2. The CDR3 consists of 18 residues. Losses at the gene ends were 1 base for V and 4 bases for J; bases not matched to a gene: 9. Germline-derived CDR1 and CDR2 are LNHNV and YYDKDF (reference sequence). The CDR3 coding sequence is TGTGCCACCAGCAGAGGGACTAGCGGGGGCCGCCTCTCAGAGACCCAGTACTTC. This translates into CATSRGTSGGRLSETQYF.

The V and J genes are TRBV5-5 and TRBJ1-4; 7 bases fit TRBD1. The ends lost 2 bases at V and 7 bases at J; junction bases unmatched: 14. Germline values: CDR1 SGHKS, CDR2 YYEKEE (reference sequence). This CDR3 contains 17 residues. The CDR3 bases are TGTGCCAGCAGCTTTCTTAGAGGGACAGACGGAAGTGAAAAACTGTTTTTT. Translating gives CASSFLRGTDGSEKLFF.

The chain combines TRBV7-9 with TRBJ1-2; D unresolved. This CDR3 is 14 amino acids long. Trimming shortened V by 2 bases and J by 4 bases, and 11 bases separated the two germline ends. CDR1 and CDR2 (germline): SEHNR, FQNEAQ (reference sequence). CDR3 sequence: CASSLTEQSYGYTF. The CDR3 bases are TGTGCCAGCAGCTTAACGGAGCAGAGCTATGGCTACACCTTC.

There are a few counts of this clonotype. V is TRBV10-1 and J is TRBJ2-2, with D perhaps given as TRBD1 or TRBD2 (5 bases each). CDR3 size: 13 residues. Trimming removed 6 bases at V and 4 bases at J, with 9 bases between. Germline loops: CDR1 WNHNN, CDR2 SYGVQD (reference sequence). The DNA of the CDR3 is TGCGCCAGCAGCGGGACCTCCACCGGGGAGCTGTTTTTT. Amino acids: CASSGTSTGELFF.

This clonotype was observed at least ten times. V and J are TRBV12-3 or TRBV12-4 and TRBJ1-1, with D perhaps TRBD1 (6 bases). The CDR3 runs to 16 residues. Trimming left V 5 bases short and J 0 bases short, with 16 bases between. The CDR3 is CASSPWTGGLNTEAFF. DNA for the CDR3: TGTGCCAGCAGTCCCTGGACGGGGGGCCTGAACACTGAAGCTTTCTTT.

The sample holds a few counts of this clonotype. This chain uses TRBV5-1 with TRBJ2-1; maybe TRBD2 (5 bases). The CDR3 sequence is 15 residues long. Germline assignment: CDR1 SGHRS and CDR2 YFSETQ. The V gene lost 4 bases and the J gene lost 4 bases, with 15 bases spanning the gap. This chain's CDR3 is CASSLRPGLYNEQFF. CDR3 in DNA: TGCGCCAGCAGCCTCCGCCCAGGACTTTACAATGAGCAGTTCTTC.

This clonotype has a handful of counts. This sequence joins TRBV27 and TRBJ1-1; D is unclear. Looked up from germline, CDR1 is MNHEY and CDR2 is SMNVEV (reference sequence). Deletions cut 6 bases from V and 0 bases from J, with 8 bases between. The CDR3 is 13 amino acids. CDR3 protein: CASRPKMNTEAFF. CDR3 nucleotides: TGTGCCAGCAGGCCCAAAATGAACACTGAAGCTTTCTTT.

This clonotype has a count of ten or more. V is TRBV28 and J is TRBJ2-7, with TRBD1 identical over 9 bases. This CDR3 has 14 amino acids. Germline V gene data show CDR1 as MDHEN and CDR2 as SYDVKM. V trimming: 2 bases; J trimming: 5 bases; junction bases outside the gene matches: 4. CDR3 sequence: CASSLKQGANEQYF. In DNA, the CDR3 is TGTGCCAGCAGTTTAAAACAGGGGGCCAACGAGCAGTACTTC.

This clonotype was recorded many times. The chain couples TRBV18 to TRBJ2-3; a possible D gene is TRBD1 (5 bases). Trimming took off 3 bases at V and 4 bases at J, with 8 bases between the two ends. The length of the CDR3 is 13 residues. Germline loops: CDR1 KGHSH, CDR2 LQKENI. CDR3 nucleotides: TGTGCCAGCTCACCGACAGTGCCAGATACGCAGTATTTT. Translating gives CASSPTVPDTQYF.

This clonotype was counted once. This sequence may be a read error, since a much larger clone differs from it by one base. The V call is TRBV7-9, the J call TRBJ2-1; the D is unclear. V was shortened by 5 bases and J by 0 bases, with 8 bases between the two germline ends. The CDR3 has 14 amino acids. CDR1 is SEHNR, CDR2 FQNEAQ, per germline (reference sequence). The CDR3 DNA sequence: TGTGCCAGCAGCGCATGGAGCTCCTACAATGAGCAGTTCTTC. It encodes CASSAWSSYNEQFF.

In its sample, this clonotype was seen many times. V is TRBV2 and J is TRBJ2-1; TRBD1 or TRBD2 may be the D gene (5 bases each). V lost 6 bases and J 8 bases, leaving 8 bases between the germline ends. CDR3 size: 11 residues. Per germline, CDR1 SNHLY and CDR2 FYNNEI. In DNA form, the CDR3 reads TGTGCCAGCAGGGTGGGGGATGAGCAGTTCTTC. Its protein is CASRVGDEQFF.

This clonotype was observed a few times. The rearrangement uses TRBV4-1 and TRBJ2-6; D unclear. V lost 1 base and J lost 2, with 9 bases in between. The germline CDR1 and CDR2 sequences are MGHRA and YSYEKL. The CDR3 contains 16 residues. In DNA form, the CDR3 reads TGCGCCAGCAGCCAAGTCGAATATGCTGGGGCCAACGTCCTGACTTTC. It codes for CASSQVEYAGANVLTF.

This clonotype was picked up many times. This rearrangement joins TRBV30 to TRBJ2-2; no definite D call. The CDR3 contains 13 residues. V lost 2 bases and J 2 bases, leaving 6 bases between the germline ends. CDR1 is GTSNPN and CDR2 is SVGIG in the germline V gene (reference sequence). CDR3: CAWSMVNTGELFF. In DNA form, the CDR3 reads TGTGCCTGGAGTATGGTTAACACCGGGGAGCTGTTTTTT.

This clonotype was detected ten times or more. The CDR3 protein is CAWNRVGELFF. In nucleotides, the CDR3 is TGTGCCTGGAATAGGGTCGGGGAGCTGTTTTTT. V gene TRBV30 combines with J gene TRBJ2-2, with unresolved D. Germline assignment: CDR1 GTSNPN and CDR2 SVGIG (reference sequence). The CDR3 has 11 residues. The V end lost 4 bases, the J end lost 7 bases, and 7 bases lay between the germline ends.

This clonotype was counted a single time. The genes are TRBV7-8 and TRBJ1-5, with 7 bases matching TRBD1. The CDR3 runs 16 residues. V shed 5 bases and J 3 bases; nucleotides not matched to a gene: 10. The germline V gene has CDR1 SGHVS and CDR2 FQNEAQ. For the CDR3, the DNA is TGTGCCAGCAGCCTATGGACAGGAGCTTCCAATCAGCCCCAGCATTTT. Protein product: CASSLWTGASNQPQHF.

This clonotype was seen repeatedly, ten times or more. This chain connects TRBV6-1 to TRBJ2-7; 8 bases agree with TRBD1. The CDR3 runs 14 residues. CDR1 MNHNS and CDR2 SASEGT come from the germline V gene. J lost 5 bases, V lost 5 bases, and 8 bases had no gene match. The CDR3 DNA reads as TGTGCCAGCAGTACGGACAGGGACCGGAACGAGCAGTACTTC. Translated, it gives CASSTDRDRNEQYF.

This clonotype was seen only a few times. The chain recombines TRBV7-6 with TRBJ2-1; 8 positions agree with TRBD1. The CDR3 runs to 16 residues. V shed 0 bases and J 6 bases; nucleotides not matched to a gene: 7. Per the germline V gene, CDR1 is SGHVS and CDR2 is FNYEAQ. The CDR3 sequence is CASSLAHRGLGNEQFF. DNA for the CDR3: TGTGCCAGCAGCTTAGCCCACAGGGGGTTGGGCAATGAGCAGTTCTTC. Combining the CDR3 with reference TRBV7-6 and TRBJ2-1 gives the whole variable domain GAGVSQSPRYKVTKRGQDVALRCDPISGHVSLYWYRQALGQGPEFLTYFNYEAQQDKSGLPNDRFSAERPEGSISTLTIQRTEQRDSAMYRCASSLAHRGLGNEQFFGPGTRLTVL.